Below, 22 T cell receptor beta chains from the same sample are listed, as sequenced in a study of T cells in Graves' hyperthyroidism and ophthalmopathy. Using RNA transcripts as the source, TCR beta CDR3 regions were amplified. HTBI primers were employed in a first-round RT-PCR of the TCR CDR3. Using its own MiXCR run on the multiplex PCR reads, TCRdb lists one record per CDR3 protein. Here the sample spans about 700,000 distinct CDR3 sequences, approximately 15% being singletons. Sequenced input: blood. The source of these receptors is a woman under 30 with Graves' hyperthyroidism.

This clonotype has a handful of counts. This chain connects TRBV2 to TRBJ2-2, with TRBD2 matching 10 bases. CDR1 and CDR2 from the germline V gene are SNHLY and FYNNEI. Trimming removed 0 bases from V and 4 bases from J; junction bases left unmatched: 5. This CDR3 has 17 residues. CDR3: CASSEALQREGTGELFF. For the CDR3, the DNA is TGTGCCAGCAGTGAAGCGCTTCAGCGGGAGGGCACCGGGGAGCTGTTTTTT.

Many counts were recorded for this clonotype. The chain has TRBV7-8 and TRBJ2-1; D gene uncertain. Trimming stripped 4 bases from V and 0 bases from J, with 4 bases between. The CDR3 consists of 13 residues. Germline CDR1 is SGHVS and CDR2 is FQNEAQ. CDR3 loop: CASSSPSYNEQFF. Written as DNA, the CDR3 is TGTGCCAGCAGCTCACCCTCCTACAATGAGCAGTTCTTC.

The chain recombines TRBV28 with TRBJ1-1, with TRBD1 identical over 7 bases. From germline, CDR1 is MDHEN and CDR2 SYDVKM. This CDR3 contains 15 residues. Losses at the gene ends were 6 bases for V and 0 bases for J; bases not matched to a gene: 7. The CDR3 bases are TGTGCCAGCAGCCAAGGGGGCCGCTTGAACACTGAAGCTTTCTTT. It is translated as CASSQGGRLNTEAFF. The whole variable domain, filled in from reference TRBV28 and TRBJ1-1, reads DVKVTQSSRYLVKRTGEKVFLECVQDMDHENMFWYRQDPGLGLRLIYFSYDVKMKEKGDIPEGYSVSREKKERFSLILESASTNQTSMYLCASSQGGRLNTEAFFGQGTRLTVV.

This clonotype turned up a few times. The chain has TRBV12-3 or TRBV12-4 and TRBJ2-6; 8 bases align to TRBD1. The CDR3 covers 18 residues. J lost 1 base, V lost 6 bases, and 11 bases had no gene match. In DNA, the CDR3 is TGTGCCAGCAGCTACTCCGGGACAGGATTATCTGGGGCCAACGTCCTGACTTTC. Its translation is CASSYSGTGLSGANVLTF.

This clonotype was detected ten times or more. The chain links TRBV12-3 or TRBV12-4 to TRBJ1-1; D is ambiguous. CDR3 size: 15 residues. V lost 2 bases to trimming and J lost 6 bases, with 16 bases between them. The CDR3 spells CASSLIGRSVPEAFF. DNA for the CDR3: TGTGCCAGCAGTTTAATTGGCAGGTCGGTACCTGAAGCTTTCTTT.

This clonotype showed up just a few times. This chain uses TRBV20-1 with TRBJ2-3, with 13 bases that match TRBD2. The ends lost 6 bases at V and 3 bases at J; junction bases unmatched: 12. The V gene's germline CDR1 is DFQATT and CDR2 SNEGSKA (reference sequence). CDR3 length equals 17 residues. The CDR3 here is CSAGPLPGLAGTDTQYF. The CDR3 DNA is TGCAGTGCAGGTCCTCTTCCGGGACTAGCGGGAACAGATACGCAGTATTTT.

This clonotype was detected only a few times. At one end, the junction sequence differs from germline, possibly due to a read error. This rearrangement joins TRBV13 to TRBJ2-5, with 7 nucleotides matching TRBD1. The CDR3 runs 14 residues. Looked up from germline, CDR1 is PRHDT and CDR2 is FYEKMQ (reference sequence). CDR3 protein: CASSKTGRQGTQYF. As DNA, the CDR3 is TGCGCCAGCAGCAAGACAGGGAGACAAGGGACCCAGTACTTC.

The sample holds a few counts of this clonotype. The CDR3 coding sequence is TGTGCCAGCAGCTTAGGGGCCACCCTGAGCGTCGAGCAGTACTTC. Protein: CASSLGATLSVEQYF. The rearrangement uses TRBV13 and TRBJ2-7; no firm D call. This CDR3 is built from 15 residues. Trimming removed 0 bases from V and 6 bases from J, with 15 bases in between. Germline assignment: CDR1 PRHDT and CDR2 FYEKMQ (reference sequence).

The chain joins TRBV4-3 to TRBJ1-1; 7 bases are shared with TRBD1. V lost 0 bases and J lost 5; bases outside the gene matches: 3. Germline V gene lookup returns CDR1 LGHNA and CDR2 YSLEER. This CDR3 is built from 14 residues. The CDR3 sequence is CASSQETGTTEAFF. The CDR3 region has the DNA TGCGCCAGCAGCCAAGAGACAGGGACAACTGAAGCTTTCTTT.

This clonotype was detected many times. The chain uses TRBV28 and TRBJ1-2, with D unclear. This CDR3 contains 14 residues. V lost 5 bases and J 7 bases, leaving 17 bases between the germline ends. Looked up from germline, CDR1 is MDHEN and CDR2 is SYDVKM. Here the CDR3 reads CASSPFRFLAGYTF. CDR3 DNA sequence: TGTGCCAGCAGTCCTTTTAGGTTTCTGGCTGGCTACACCTTC.

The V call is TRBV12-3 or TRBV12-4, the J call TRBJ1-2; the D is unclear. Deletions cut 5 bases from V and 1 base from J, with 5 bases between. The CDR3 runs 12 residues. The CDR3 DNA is TGTGCCAGCAGTCATATTAACTATGGCTACACCTTC. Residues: CASSHINYGYTF.

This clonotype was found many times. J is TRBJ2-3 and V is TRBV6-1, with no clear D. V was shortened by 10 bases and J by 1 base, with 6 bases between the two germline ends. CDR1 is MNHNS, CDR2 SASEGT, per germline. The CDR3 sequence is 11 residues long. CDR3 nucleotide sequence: TGTGCCACCCTACGCACAGATACGCAGTATTTT. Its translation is CATLRTDTQYF.

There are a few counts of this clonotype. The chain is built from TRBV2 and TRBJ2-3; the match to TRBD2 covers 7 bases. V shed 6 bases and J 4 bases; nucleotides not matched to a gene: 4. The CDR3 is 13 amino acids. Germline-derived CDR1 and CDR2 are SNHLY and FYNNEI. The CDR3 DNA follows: TGTGCCAGCAGACTAGCGAGCCCAGATACGCAGTATTTT. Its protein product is CASRLASPDTQYF. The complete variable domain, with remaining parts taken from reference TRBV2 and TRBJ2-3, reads EPEVTQTPSHQVTQMGQEVILRCVPISNHLYFYWYRQILGQKVEFLVSFYNNEISEKSEIFDDQFSVERPDGSNFTLKIRSTKLEDSAMYFCASRLASPDTQYFGPGTRLTVL.

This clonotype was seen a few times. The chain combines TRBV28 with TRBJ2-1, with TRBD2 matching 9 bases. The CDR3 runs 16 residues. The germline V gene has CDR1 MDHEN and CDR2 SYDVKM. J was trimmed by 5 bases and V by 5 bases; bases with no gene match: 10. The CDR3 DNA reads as TGTGCCAGCAGTACTCTAGCGGGAACCCCTAACAATGAGCAGTTCTTC. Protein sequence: CASSTLAGTPNNEQFF.

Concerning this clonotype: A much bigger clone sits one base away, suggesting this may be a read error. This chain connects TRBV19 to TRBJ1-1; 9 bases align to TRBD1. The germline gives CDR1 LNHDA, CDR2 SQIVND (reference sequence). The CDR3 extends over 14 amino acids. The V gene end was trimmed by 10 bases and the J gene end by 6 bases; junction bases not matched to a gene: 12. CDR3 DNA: TGTGCCAATACCCGTATGGGACAGGGCGCTGAAGCTTTCTTT. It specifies CANTRMGQGAEAFF. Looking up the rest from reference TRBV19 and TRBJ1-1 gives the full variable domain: DGGITQSPKYLFRKEGQNVTLSCEQNLNHDAMYWYRQDPGQGLRLIYYSQIVNDFQKGDIAEGYSVSREKKESFPLTVTSAQKNPTAFYLCANTRMGQGAEAFFGQGTRLTVV.

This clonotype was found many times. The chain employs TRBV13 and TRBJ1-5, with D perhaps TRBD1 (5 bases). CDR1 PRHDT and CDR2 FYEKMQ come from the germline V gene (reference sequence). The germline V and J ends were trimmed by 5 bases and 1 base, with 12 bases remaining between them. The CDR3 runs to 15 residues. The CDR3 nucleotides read TGTGCCAGCAGCATGGGGGGTCGGAGCAATCAGCCCCAGCATTTT. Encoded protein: CASSMGGRSNQPQHF.

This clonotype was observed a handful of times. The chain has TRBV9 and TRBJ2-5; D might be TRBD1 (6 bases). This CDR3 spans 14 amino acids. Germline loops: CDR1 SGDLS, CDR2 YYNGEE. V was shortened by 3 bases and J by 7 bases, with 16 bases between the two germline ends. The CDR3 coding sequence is TGTGCCAGCAGCGGGGGGCATAGTATGGCGACCCAGTACTTC. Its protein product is CASSGGHSMATQYF.

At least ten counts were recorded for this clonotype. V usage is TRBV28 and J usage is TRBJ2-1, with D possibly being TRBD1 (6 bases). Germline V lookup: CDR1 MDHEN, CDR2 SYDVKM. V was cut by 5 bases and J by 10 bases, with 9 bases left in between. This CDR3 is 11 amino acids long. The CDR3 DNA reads TGTGCCAGCAGTCAACAGGGAGAGCAGTTCTTC. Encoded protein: CASSQQGEQFF.

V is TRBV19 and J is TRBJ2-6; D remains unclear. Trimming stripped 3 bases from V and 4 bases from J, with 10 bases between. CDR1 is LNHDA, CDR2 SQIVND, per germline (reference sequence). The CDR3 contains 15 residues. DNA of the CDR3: TGTGCCAGTAGTATCCCCCTGTTAGGGGCCAACGTCCTGACTTTC. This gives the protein CASSIPLLGANVLTF. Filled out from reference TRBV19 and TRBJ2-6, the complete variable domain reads DGGITQSPKYLFRKEGQNVTLSCEQNLNHDAMYWYRQDPGQGLRLIYYSQIVNDFQKGDIAEGYSVSREKKESFPLTVTSAQKNPTAFYLCASSIPLLGANVLTFGAGSRLTVL.

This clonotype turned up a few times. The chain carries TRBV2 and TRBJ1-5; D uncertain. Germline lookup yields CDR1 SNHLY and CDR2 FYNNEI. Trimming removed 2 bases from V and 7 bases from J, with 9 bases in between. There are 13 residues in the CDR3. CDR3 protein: CASSERFHQPQHF. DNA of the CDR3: TGTGCCAGCAGTGAAAGGTTCCACCAGCCCCAGCATTTT.

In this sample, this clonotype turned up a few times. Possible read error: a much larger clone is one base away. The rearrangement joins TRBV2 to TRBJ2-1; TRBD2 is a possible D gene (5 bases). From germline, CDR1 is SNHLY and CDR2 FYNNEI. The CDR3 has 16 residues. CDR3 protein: CTSSEAVDISYNEQFF. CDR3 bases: TGTACCAGCAGTGAAGCGGTCGATATATCCTACAATGAGCAGTTCTTC.

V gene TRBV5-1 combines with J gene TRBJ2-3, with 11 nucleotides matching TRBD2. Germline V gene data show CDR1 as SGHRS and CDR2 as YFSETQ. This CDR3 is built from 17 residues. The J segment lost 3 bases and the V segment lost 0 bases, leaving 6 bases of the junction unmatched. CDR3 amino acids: CASSLAGLADRTDTQYF. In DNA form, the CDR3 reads TGCGCCAGCAGCTTGGCGGGACTAGCGGATAGGACAGATACGCAGTATTTT.